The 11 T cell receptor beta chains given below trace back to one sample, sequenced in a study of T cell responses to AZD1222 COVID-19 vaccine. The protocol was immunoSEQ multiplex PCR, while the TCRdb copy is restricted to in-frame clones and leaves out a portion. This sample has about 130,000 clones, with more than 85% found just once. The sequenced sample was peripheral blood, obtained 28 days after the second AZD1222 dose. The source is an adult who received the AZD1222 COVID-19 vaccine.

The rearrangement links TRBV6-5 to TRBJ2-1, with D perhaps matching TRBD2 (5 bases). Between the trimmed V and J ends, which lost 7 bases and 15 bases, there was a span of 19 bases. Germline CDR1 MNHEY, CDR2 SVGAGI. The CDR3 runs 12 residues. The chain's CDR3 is CASTMGSGLRFF. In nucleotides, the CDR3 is TGTGCCAGCACCATGGGGAGTGGATTGCGGTTCTTC.

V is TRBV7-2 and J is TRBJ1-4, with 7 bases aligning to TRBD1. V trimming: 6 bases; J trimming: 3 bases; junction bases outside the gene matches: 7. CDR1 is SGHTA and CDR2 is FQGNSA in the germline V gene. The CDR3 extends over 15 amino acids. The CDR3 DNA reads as TGTGCCAGCAGGAGACGACAGGGCCCTAATGAAAAACTGTTTTTT. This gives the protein CASRRRQGPNEKLFF.

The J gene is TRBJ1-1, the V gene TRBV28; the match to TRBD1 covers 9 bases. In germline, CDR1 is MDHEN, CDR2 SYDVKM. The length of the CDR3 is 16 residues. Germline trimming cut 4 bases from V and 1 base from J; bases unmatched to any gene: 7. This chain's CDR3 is CASSSPATGGNTEAFF. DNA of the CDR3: TGTGCCAGCAGTTCCCCCGCGACAGGGGGGAACACTGAAGCTTTCTTT.

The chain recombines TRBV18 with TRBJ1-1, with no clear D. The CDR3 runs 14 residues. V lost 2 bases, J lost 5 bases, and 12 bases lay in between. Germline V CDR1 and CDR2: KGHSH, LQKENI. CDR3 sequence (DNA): TGTGCCAGCTCACCAGGAAGCCTTTGGACTGAAGCTTTCTTT. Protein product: CASSPGSLWTEAFF.

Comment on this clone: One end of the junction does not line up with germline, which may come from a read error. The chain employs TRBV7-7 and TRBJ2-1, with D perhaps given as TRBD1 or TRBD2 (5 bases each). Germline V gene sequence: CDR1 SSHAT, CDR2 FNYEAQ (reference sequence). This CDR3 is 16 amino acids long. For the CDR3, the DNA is TGTGCTAGCAGCCCGTCCCGGGACCCAACCATCAATGAGCAGTTCTTC. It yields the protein CASSPSRDPTINEQFF.

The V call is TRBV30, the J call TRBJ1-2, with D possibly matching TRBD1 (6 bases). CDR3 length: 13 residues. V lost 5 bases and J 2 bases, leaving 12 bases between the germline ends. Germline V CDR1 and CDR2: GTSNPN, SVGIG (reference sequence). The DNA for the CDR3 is TGTGCCTGGGCGAGGACAGACAACTATGGCTACACCTTC. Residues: CAWARTDNYGYTF.

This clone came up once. The CDR3 reads CAWTKGLARATQYF. The CDR3 DNA reads TGTGCCTGGACCAAAGGACTAGCACGCGCTACGCAGTATTTT. The chain recombines TRBV30 with TRBJ2-3; 8 nucleotides match TRBD2. The CDR3 runs to 14 residues. Looked up from germline, CDR1 is GTSNPN and CDR2 is SVGIG (reference sequence). V trimming: 4 bases; J trimming: 8 bases; junction bases outside the gene matches: 11.

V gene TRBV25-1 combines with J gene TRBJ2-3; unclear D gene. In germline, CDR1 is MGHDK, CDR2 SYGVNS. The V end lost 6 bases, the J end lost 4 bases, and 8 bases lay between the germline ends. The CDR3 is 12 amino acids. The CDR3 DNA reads TGTGCCAGCAGGGGGTCTCCAGATACGCAGTATTTT. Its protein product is CASRGSPDTQYF.

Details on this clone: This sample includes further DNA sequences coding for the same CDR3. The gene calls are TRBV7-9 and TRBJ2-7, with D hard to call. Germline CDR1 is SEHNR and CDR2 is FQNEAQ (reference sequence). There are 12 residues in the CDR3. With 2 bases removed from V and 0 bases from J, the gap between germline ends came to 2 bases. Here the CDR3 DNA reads TGTGCCAGCAGCTTAAGCTCCTACGAGCAGTACTTC. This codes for CASSLSSYEQYF.

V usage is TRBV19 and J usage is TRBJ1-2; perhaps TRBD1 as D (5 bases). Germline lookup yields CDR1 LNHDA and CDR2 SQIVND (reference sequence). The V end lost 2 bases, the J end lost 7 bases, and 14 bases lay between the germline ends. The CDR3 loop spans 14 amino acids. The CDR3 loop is CASSILQGDGGYTF. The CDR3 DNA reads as TGTGCCAGTAGTATACTTCAGGGTGACGGTGGCTACACCTTC.

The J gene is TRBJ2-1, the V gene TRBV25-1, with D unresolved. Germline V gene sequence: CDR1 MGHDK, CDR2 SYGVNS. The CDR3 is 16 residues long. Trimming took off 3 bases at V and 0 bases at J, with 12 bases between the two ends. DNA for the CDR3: TGTGCCAGCAGTGAGAAAGCGTTGAGCTCCTACAATGAGCAGTTCTTC. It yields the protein CASSEKALSSYNEQFF.